This T cell receptor beta chain appears in the sequencing data of a study of shared clonotypes between healthy human individuals. Study results and caveats: Memory subsets had estimated richness that was generally smaller than that of naive subsets. Naive CD4 clonotypes overlapped across several donors at roughly 5.1%.

Libraries were prepared by immunoSEQ multiplex PCR; TCRdb keeps only in-frame clonotypes and omits some of them. The sample holds about a million clones; more than 65% are singletons and the top ten take 1.5%. CD45RA+ naive and CD45RA-negative memory subsets were separated from CD4+ cells. This clone was recorded at least ten times. No antigen is known for it. The CDR3 runs to 15 residues. Trimming cost V 1 base and J 8 bases, with 17 bases left between them. Looked up from germline, CDR1 is SNHLY and CDR2 is FYNNEI. The TCR originated in a young man in good health. The rearrangement uses TRBV2 and TRBJ1-2; D gene ambiguous. The specimen sequenced was memory CD4+ T cells sorted from blood. Subset denoted: CD45RA-negative fraction. The CDR3 sequence: CASSEELGRLMGYTF. The CDR3 DNA is TGTGCCAGCAGTGAAGAGTTAGGCAGACTTATGGGCTACACCTTC.